These 3 T cell receptor beta chains share one sample of origin, sequenced in a study of OX40 agonist ivuxolimab in advanced cancers. Sequencing used immunoSEQ multiplex PCR; TCRdb keeps in-frame clones, though not all of them. This table holds about 68,000 clones, roughly nine tenths found once. The sequenced sample was CD4+ or CD8+ T cells sorted from blood, obtained in a trial of the OX40 agonist ivuxolimab. These receptors were obtained from an adult with an advanced solid tumor such as melanoma, head and neck, liver or kidney cancer.

The V call is TRBV19, the J call TRBJ1-5; D is unresolved. Per germline, CDR1 LNHDA and CDR2 SQIVND (reference sequence). The CDR3 totals 13 residues. Trimming removed 0 bases at V and 10 bases at J, with 10 bases between. The CDR3 nucleotides read TGTGCCAGTAGTATAGACGGATCCCCACCCCAGCATTTT. As protein: CASSIDGSPPQHF.

The rearrangement uses TRBV21-1 and TRBJ1-5. TRBV21-1 is an annotated pseudogene. CDR3 size: 15 residues. The CDR3 loop is CASSVQGGVNQPQHF. DNA for the CDR3: TGTGCCAGCAGCGTACAAGGTGGGGTTAATCAGCCCCAGCATTTT.

The rearrangement joins TRBV7-3 to TRBJ2-7, with D tentatively TRBD2 (5 bases). The CDR3 totals 14 residues. Germline CDR1 and CDR2: SGHTA and FQGTGA. V was clipped by 2 bases and J by 1 base, with 9 bases between them. CDR3 loop: CASSLGRASYEQYF. The CDR3 DNA follows: TGTGCCAGCAGCTTAGGGCGGGCATCCTACGAGCAGTACTTC.